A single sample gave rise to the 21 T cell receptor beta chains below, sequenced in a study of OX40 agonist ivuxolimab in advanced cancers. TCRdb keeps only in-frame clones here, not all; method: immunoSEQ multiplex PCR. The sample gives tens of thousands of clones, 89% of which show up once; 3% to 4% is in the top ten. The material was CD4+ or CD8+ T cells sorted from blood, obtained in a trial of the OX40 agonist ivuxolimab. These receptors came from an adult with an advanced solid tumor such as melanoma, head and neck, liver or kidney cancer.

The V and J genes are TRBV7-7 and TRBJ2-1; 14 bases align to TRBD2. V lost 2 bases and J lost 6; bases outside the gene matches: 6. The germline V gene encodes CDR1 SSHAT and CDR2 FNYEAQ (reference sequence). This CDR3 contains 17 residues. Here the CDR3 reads CASSLPGLAGGGNEQFF. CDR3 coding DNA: TGTGCCAGCAGCTTACCCGGACTAGCGGGGGGAGGCAATGAGCAGTTCTTC.

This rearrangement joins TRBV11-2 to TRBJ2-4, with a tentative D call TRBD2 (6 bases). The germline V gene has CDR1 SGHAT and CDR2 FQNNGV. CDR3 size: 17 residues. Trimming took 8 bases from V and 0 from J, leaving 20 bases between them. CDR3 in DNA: TGTGCCAGCTCTAAAAAGGGGCGGGATTTAGCCAAAAACATTCAGTACTTC. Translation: CASSKKGRDLAKNIQYF.

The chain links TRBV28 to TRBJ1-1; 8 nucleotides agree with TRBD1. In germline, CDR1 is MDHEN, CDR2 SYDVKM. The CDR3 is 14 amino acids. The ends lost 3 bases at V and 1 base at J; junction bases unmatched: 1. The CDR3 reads CASSFDRGNTEAFF. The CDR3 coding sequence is TGTGCCAGCAGTTTCGACAGGGGGAACACTGAAGCTTTCTTT.

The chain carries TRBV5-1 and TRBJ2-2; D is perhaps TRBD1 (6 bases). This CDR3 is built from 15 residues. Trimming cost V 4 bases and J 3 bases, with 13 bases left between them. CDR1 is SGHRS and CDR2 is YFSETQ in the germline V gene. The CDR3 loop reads CASSTGQSHTGELFF. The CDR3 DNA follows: TGCGCCAGCAGCACCGGACAGAGTCACACCGGGGAGCTGTTTTTT.

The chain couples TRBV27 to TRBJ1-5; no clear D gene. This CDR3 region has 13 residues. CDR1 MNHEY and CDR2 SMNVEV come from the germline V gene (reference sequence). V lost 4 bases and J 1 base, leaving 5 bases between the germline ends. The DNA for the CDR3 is TGTGCCAGCAGTTCCGGCAGCAATCAGCCCCAGCATTTT. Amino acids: CASSSGSNQPQHF.

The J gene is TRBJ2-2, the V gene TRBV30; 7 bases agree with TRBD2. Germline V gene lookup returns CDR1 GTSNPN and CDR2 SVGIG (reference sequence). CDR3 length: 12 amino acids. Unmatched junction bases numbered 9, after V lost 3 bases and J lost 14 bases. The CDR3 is CAWSKRDSQLFF. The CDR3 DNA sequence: TGTGCCTGGAGCAAGCGGGACTCCCAACTGTTTTTT. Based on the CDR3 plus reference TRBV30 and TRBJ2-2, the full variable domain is SQTIHQWPATLVQPVGSPLSLECTVEGTSNPNLYWYRQAAGRGLQLLFYSVGIGQISSEVPQNLSASRPQDRQFILSSKKLLLSDSGFYLCAWSKRDSQLFFGEGSRLTVL.

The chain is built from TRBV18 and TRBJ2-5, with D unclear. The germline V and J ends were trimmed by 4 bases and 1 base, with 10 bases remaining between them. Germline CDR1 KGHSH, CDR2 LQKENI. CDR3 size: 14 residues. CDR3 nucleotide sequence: TGTGCCAGCTCACTTAACGGTTTCCAAGAGACCCAGTACTTC. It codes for CASSLNGFQETQYF.

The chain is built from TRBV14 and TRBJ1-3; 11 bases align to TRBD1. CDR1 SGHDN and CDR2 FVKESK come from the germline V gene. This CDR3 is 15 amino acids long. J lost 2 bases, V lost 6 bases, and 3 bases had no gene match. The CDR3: CASSRDRGTGNTIYF. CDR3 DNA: TGTGCCAGCAGTCGGGACAGGGGGACTGGAAACACCATATATTTT.

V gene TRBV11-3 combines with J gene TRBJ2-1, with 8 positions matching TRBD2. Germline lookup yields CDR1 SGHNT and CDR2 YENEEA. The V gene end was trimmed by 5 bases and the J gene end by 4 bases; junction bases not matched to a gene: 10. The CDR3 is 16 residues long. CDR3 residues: CASSLRGAGGYNEQFF. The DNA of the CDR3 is TGTGCCAGCAGCCTTCGTGGGGCGGGGGGATACAATGAGCAGTTCTTC. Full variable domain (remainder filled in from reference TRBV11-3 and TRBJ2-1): EAGVVQSPRYKIIEKKQPVAFWCNPISGHNTLYWYLQNLGQGPELLIRYENEEAVDDSQLPKDRFSAERLKGVDSTLKIQPAELGDSAVYLCASSLRGAGGYNEQFFGPGTRLTVL.

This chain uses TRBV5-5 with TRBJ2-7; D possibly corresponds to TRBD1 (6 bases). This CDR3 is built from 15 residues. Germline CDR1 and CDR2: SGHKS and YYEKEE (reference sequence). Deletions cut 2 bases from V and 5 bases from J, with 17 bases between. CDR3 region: CASSLPTGRSNEQYF. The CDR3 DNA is TGTGCCAGCAGCTTACCGACAGGCCGGAGTAACGAGCAGTACTTC.

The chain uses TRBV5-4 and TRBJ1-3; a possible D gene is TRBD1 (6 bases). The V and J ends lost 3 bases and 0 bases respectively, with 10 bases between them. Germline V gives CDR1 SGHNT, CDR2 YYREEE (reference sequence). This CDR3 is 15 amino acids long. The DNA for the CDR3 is TGTGCCAGCAGCTCGGACAGCCTCTCTGGAAACACCATATATTTT. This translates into CASSSDSLSGNTIYF.

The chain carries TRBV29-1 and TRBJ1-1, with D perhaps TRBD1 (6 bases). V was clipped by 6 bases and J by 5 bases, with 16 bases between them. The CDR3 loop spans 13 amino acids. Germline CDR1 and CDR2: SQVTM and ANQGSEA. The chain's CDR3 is CSVVGGQVTEAFF. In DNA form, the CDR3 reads TGCAGCGTCGTAGGGGGGCAGGTTACTGAAGCTTTCTTT.

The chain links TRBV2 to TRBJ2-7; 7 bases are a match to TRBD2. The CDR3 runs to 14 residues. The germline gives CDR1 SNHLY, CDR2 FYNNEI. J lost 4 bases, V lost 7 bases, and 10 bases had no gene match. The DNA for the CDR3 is TGTGCCAGCATGCTGGTAGCGGGCTTGTACGAGCAGTACTTC. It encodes CASMLVAGLYEQYF. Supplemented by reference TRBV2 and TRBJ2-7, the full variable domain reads EPEVTQTPSHQVTQMGQEVILRCVPISNHLYFYWYRQILGQKVEFLVSFYNNEISEKSEIFDDQFSVERPDGSNFTLKIRSTKLEDSAMYFCASMLVAGLYEQYFGPGTRLTVT.

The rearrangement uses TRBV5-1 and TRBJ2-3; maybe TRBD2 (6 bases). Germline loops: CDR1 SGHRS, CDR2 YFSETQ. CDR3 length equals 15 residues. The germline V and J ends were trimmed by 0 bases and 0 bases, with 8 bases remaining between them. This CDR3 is CASSLGGKSTDTQYF. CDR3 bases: TGCGCCAGCAGCTTGGGCGGGAAGAGCACAGATACGCAGTATTTT.

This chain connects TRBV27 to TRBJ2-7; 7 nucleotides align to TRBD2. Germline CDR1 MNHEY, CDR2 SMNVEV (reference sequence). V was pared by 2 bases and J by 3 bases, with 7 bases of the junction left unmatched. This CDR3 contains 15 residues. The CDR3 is CASSLLLGGRYEQYF. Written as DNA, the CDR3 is TGTGCCAGCAGTTTACTCCTGGGAGGGCGCTACGAGCAGTACTTC.

Here the CDR3 reads CASSLRGQGATEAFF. In DNA, the CDR3 is TGTGCCAGCAGCTTAAGGGGACAGGGAGCCACTGAAGCTTTCTTT. The chain couples TRBV7-9 to TRBJ1-1; the match to TRBD1 covers 9 bases. V lost 2 bases and J lost 4; bases outside the gene matches: 5. The CDR3 runs 15 residues. Per germline, CDR1 SEHNR and CDR2 FQNEAQ (reference sequence).

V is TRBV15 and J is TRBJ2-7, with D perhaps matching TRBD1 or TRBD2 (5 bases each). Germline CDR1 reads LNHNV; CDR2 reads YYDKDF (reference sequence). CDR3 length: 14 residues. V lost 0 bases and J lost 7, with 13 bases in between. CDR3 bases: TGTGCCACCAGCAGAGATGTCAGAGAGGGGGAGCAGTACTTC. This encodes CATSRDVREGEQYF.

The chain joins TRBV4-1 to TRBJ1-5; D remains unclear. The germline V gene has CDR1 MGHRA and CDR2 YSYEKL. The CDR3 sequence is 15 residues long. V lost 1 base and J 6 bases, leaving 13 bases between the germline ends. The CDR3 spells CASSQAVGESQPQHF. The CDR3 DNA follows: TGCGCCAGCAGCCAAGCAGTCGGGGAGAGTCAGCCCCAGCATTTT.

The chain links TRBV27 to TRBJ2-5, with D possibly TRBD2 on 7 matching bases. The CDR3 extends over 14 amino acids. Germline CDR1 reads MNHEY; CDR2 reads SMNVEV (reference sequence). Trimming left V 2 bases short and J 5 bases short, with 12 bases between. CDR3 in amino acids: CASSLAGARETQYF. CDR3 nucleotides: TGTGCCAGCAGTTTAGCGGGGGCTCGGGAGACCCAGTACTTC.

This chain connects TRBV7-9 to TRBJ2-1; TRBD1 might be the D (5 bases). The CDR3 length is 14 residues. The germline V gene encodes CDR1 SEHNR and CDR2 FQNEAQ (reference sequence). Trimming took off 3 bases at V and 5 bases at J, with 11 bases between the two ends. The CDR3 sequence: CASSFETDNNEQFF. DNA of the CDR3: TGTGCCAGCAGCTTTGAGACAGACAACAATGAGCAGTTCTTC.

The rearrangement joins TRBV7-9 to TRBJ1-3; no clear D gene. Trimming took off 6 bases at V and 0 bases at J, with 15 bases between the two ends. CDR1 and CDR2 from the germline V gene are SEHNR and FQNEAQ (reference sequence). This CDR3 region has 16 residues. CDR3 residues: CASSYDLGASGNTIYF. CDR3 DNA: TGTGCCAGCAGTTATGACCTCGGCGCCTCTGGAAACACCATATATTTT. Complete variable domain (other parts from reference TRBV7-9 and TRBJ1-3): DTGVSQNPRHKITKRGQNVTFRCDPISEHNRLYWYRQTLGQGPEFLTYFQNEAQLEKSRLLSDRFSAERPKGSFSTLEIQRTEQGDSAMYLCASSYDLGASGNTIYFGEGSWLTVV.